This T cell receptor (beta chain) is drawn from a study of shared clonotypes between healthy human individuals. Study-wide background: Donors had three CD4 naive, three CD4 memory, two CD8 naive and one CD8 memory plate apiece.

Germline V gene sequence: CDR1 SGHRS, CDR2 YFSETQ. This CDR3 is built from 14 residues. The V gene lost 1 base and the J gene lost 1 base, with 8 bases spanning the gap. Repertoires were generated with immunoSEQ multiplex PCR, while TCRdb's copy carries only in-frame clones and drops some. The sample carries about a million clones, 60% to 85% recorded once. The sequence was collected from a man between 18 and 35 years old in good health. Some clones in this sample may be carry-over from other donors' samples. Sequenced input: memory CD4+ T cells from PBMCs. The sample's subset: CD45RA-negative fraction. This chain links TRBV5-1 with TRBJ2-5; D remains ambiguous. The CDR3 spells CASSLLSVQETQYF. In nucleotides, the CDR3 is TGCGCCAGCAGCTTGCTCTCCGTCCAAGAGACCCAGTACTTC.